The TCR beta chain described here comes from a study of cytomegalovirus exposure and HLA in healthy donors. This clone was detected only a few times. Researchers ran the PCR with 60 Vbeta and 13 Jbeta primers. Here immunoSEQ multiplex PCR was the method, and the copy in TCRdb shows in-frame clones only, minus some. This sample has around 110,000 clones, with 9.5% found just once. Sequenced sample: PBMCs. This TCR derives from a young man in good health and CMV-seronegative.

CDR3 DNA: TGTGCCAGCACCGAGGACGGGGACAGAGGGTTGTACGAGCAGTACTTC. Encoded protein: CASTEDGDRGLYEQYF. V and J are TRBV28 and TRBJ2-7, with 7 bases fitting TRBD1. The CDR3 has 16 amino acids. J lost 4 bases, V lost 7 bases, and 16 bases had no gene match. Germline assignment: CDR1 MDHEN and CDR2 SYDVKM.